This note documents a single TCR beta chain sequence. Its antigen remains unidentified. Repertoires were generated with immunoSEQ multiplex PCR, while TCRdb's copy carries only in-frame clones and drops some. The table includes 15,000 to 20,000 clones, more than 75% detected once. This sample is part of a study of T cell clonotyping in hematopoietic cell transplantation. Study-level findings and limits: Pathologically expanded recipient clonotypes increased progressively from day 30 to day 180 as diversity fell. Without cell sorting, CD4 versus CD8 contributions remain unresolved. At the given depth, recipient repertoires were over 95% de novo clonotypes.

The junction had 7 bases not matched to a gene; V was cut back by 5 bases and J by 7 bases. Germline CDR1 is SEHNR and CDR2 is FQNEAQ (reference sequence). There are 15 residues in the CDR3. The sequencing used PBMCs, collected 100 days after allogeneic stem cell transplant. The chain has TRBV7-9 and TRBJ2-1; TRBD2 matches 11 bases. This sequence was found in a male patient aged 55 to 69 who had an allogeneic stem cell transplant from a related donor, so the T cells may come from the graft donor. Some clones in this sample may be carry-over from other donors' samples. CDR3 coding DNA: TGTGCCAGCAGCCAGACTAGCGGGACATTAAATGAGCAGTTCTTC. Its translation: CASSQTSGTLNEQFF.